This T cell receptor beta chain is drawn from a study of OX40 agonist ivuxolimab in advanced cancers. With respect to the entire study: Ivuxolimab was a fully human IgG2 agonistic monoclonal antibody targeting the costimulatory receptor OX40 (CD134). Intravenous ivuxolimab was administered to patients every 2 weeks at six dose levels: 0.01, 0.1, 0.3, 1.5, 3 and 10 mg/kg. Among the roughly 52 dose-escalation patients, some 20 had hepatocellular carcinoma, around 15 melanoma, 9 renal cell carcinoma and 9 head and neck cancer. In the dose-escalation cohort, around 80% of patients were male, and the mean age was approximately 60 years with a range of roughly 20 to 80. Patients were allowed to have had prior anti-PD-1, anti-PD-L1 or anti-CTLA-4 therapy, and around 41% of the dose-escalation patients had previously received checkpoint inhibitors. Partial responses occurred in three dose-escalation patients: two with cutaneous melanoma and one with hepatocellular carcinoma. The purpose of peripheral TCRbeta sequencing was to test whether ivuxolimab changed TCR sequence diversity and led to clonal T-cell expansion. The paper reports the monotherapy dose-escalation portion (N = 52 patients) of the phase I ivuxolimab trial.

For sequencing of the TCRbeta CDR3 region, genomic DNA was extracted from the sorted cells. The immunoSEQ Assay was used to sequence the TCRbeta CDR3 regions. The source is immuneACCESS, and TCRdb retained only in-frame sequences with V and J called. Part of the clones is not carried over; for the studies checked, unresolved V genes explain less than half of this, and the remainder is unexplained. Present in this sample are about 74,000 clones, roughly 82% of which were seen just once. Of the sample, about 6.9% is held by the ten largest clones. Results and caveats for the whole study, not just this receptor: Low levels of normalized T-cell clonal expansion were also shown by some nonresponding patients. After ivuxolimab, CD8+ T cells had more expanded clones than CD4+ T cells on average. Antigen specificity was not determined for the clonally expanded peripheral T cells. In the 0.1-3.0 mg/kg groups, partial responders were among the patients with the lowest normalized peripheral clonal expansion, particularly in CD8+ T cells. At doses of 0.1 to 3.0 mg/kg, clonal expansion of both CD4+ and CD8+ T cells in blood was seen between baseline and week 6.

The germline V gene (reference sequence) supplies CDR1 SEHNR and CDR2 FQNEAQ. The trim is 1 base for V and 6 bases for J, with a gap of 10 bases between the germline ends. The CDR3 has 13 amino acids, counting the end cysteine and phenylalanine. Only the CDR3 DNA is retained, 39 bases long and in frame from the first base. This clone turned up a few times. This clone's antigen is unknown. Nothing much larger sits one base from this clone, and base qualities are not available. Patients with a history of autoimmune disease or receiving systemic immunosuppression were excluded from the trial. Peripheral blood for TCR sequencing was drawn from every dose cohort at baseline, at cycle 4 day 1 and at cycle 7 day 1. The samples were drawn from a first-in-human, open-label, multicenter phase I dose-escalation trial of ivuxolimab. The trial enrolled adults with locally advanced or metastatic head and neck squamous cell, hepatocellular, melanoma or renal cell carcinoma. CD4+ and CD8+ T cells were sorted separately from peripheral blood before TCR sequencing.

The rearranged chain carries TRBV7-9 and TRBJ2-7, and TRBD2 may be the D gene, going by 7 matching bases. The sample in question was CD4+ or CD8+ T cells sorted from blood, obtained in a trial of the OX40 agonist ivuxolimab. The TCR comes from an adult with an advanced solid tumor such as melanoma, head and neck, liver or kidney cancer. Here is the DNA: TGTGCCAGCAGCTTAGACGGGGGGCGCGAGCAGTACTTC. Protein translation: CASSLDGGREQYF.